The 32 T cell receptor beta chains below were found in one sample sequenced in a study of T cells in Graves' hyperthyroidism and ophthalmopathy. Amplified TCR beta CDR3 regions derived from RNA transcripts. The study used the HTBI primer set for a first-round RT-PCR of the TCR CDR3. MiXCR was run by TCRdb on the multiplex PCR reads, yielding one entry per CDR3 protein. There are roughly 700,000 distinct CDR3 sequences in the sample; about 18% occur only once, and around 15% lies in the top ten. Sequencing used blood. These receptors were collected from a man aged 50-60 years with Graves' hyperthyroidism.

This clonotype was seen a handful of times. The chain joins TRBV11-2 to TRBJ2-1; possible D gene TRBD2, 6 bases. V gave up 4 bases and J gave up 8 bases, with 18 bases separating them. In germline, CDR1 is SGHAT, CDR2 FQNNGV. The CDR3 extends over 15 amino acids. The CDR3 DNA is TGTGCCAGCAGCTACGCGGGGCGGCCCCTCGATGAGCAGTTCTTC. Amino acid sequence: CASSYAGRPLDEQFF.

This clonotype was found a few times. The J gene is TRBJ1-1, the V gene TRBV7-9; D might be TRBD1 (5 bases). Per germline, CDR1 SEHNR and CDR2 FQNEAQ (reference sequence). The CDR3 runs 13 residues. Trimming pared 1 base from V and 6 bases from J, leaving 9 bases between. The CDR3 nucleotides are TGTGCCAGCAGCTTAGGAGGGACGGCTGAAGCTTTCTTT. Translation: CASSLGGTAEAFF.

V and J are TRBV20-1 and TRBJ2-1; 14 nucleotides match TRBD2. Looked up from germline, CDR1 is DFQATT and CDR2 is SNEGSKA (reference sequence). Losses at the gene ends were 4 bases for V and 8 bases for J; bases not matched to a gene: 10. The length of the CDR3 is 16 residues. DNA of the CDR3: TGCAGTGCTACAACCGGGACTAGCGGGAGAGGCCATGAGCAGTTCTTC. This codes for CSATTGTSGRGHEQFF.

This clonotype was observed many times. CDR3: CASSYSSGGSYEQYF. DNA for the CDR3: TGTGCCAGCAGTTACTCGTCTGGGGGCAGCTACGAGCAGTACTTC. V and J are TRBV6-5 and TRBJ2-7; D perhaps matches TRBD1 (6 bases). This CDR3 has 15 residues. CDR1 is MNHEY and CDR2 is SVGAGI in the germline V gene. Trimming took off 0 bases at V and 3 bases at J, with 12 bases between the two ends.

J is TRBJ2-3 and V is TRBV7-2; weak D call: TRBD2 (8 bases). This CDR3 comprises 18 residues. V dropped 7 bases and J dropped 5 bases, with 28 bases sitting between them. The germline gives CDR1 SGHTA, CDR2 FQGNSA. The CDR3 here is CASTRTGYVGREEDTQYF. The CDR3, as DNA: TGTGCCAGCACCAGGACAGGTTATGTCGGGCGGGAGGAAGATACGCAGTATTTT.

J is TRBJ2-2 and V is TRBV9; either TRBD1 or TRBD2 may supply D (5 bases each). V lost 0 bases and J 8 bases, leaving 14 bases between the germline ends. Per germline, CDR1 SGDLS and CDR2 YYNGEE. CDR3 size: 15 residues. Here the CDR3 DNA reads TGTGCCAGCAGCGTAGGTGGGACGGGAAGAGGGGAGCTGTTTTTT. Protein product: CASSVGGTGRGELFF. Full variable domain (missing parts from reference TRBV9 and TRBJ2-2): DSGVTQTPKHLITATGQRVTLRCSPRSGDLSVYWYQQSLDQGLQFLIQYYNGEERAKGNILERFSAQQFPDLHSELNLSSLELGDSALYFCASSVGGTGRGELFFGEGSRLTVL.

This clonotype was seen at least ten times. The CDR3 sequence is CASRRDGAYEQYF. DNA of the CDR3: TGTGCCAGCAGGAGGGACGGAGCCTACGAGCAGTACTTC. The gene calls are TRBV27 and TRBJ2-7; perhaps D is TRBD1 or TRBD2 (5 bases each). The length of the CDR3 is 13 residues. From germline, CDR1 is MNHEY and CDR2 SMNVEV (reference sequence). V was shortened by 6 bases and J by 2 bases, with 11 bases between the two germline ends.

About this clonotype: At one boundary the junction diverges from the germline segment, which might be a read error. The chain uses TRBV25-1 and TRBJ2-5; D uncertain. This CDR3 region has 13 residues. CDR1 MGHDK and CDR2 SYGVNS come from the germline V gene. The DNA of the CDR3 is TGTACCAGCAGTGTGACCGACCAAGAGACCCAGTACTTC. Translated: CTSSVTDQETQYF. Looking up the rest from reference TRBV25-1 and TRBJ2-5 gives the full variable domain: EADIYQTPRYLVIGTGKKITLECSQTMGHDKMYWYQQDPGMELHLIHYSYGVNSTEKGDLSSESTVSRIRTEHFPLTLESARPSHTSQYLCTSSVTDQETQYFGPGTRLLVL.

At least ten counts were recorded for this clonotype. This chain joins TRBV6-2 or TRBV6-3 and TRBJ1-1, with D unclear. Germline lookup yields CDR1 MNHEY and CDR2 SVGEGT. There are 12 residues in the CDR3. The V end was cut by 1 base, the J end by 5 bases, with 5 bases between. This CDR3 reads CASSYYTTEAFF. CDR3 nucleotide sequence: TGTGCCAGCAGTTACTATACGACTGAAGCTTTCTTT.

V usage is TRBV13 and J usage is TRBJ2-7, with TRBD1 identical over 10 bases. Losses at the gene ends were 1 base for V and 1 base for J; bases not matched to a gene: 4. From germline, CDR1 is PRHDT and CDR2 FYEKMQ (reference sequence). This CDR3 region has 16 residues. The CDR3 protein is CASSLEDRGGSYEQYF. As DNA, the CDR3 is TGTGCCAGCAGCTTAGAGGACAGGGGGGGATCCTACGAGCAGTACTTC.

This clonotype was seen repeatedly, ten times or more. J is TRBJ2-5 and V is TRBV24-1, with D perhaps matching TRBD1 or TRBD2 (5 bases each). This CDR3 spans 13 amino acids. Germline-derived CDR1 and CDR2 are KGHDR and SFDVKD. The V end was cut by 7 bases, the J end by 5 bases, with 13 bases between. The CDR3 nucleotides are TGTGCCACCAGCCTATACGAGGGGGAGACCCAGTACTTC. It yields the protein CATSLYEGETQYF.

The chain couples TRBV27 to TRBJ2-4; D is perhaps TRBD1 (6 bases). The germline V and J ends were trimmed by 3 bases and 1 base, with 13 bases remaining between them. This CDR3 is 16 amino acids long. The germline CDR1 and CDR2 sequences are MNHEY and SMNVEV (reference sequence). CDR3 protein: CASSFLARGAKNIQYF. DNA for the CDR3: TGTGCCAGCAGTTTTTTGGCTAGGGGGGCCAAAAACATTCAGTACTTC.

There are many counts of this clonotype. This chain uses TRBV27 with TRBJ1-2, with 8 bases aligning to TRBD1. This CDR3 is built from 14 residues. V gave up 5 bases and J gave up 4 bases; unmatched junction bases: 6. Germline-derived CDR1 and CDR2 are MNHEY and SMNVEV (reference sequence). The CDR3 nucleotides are TGTGCCAGCAGTCCTTGGACAGGGTCCTATGGCTACACCTTC. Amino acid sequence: CASSPWTGSYGYTF.

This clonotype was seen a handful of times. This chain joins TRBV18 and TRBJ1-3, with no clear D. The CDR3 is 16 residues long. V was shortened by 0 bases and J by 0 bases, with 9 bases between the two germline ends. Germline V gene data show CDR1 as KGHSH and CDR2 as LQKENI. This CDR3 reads CASSPPWGDSGNTIYF. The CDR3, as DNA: TGTGCCAGCTCACCACCGTGGGGAGACTCTGGAAACACCATATATTTT. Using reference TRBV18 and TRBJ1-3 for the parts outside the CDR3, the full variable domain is NAGVMQNPRHLVRRRGQEARLRCSPMKGHSHVYWYRQLPEEGLKFMVYLQKENIIDESGMPKERFSAEFPKEGPSILRIQQVVRGDSAAYFCASSPPWGDSGNTIYFGEGSWLTVV.

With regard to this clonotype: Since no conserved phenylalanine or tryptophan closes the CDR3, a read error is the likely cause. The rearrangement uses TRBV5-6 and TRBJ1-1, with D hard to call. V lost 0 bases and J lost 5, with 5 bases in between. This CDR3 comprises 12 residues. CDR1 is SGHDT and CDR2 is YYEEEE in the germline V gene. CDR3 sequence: CASSLGVTEAFL. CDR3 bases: TGTGCCAGCAGCTTGGGGGTTACTGAAGCTTTCCTT.

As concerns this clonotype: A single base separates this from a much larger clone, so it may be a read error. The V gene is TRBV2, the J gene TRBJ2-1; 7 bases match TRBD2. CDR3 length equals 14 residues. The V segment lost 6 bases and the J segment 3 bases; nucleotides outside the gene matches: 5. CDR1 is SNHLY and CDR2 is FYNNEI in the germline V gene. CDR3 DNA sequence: TGTGCCAGCAGGGGAGCGGGAATCTACAATGAGCAGTTCTTC. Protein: CASRGAGIYNEQFF.

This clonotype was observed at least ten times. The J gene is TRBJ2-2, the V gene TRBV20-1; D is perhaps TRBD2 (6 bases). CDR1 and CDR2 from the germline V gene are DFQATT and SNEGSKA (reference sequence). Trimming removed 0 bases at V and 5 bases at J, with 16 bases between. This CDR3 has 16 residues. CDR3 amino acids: CSARDRSGEGTGELFF. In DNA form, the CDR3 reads TGCAGTGCTAGAGATCGTAGCGGTGAGGGGACCGGGGAGCTGTTTTTT.

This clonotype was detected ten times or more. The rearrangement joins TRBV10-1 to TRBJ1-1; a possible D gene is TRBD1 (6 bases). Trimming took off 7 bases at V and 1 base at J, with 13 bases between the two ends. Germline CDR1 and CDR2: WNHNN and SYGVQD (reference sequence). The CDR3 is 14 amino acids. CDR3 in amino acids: CASISGHWNTEAFF. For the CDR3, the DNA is TGCGCCAGCATCTCGGGACACTGGAACACTGAAGCTTTCTTT.

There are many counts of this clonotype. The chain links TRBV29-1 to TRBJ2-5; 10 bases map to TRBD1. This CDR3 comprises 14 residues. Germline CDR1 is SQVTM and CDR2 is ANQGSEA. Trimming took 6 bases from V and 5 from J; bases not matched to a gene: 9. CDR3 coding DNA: TGCAGCGTCCGGGACAGGGGAGAAGGGGAGACCCAGTACTTC. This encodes CSVRDRGEGETQYF.

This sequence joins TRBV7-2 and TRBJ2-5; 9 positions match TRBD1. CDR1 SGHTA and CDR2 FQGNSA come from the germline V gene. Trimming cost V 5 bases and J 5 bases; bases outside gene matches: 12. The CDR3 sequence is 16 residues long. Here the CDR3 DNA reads TGTGCCAGCAGCCATTCCCGGACAGGGGCCCGGGAGACCCAGTACTTC. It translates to CASSHSRTGARETQYF. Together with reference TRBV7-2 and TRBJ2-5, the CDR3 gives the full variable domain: GAGVSQSPSNKVTEKGKDVELRCDPISGHTALYWYRQSLGQGLEFLIYFQGNSAPDKSGLPSDRFSAERTGGSVSTLTIQRTQQEDSAVYLCASSHSRTGARETQYFGPGTRLLVL.

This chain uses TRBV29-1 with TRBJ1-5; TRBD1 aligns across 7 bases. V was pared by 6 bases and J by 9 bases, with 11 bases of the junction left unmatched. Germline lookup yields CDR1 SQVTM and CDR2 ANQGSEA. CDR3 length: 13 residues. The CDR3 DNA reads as TGCAGCGTCCGATCCGGACAGGTGGGGCCCCAGCATTTT. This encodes CSVRSGQVGPQHF.

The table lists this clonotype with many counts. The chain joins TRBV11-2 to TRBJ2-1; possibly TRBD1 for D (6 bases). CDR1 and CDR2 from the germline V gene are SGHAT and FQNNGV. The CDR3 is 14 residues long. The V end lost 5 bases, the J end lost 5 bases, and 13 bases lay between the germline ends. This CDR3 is CASSALGTNNEQFF. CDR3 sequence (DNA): TGTGCCAGCAGCGCATTAGGGACAAACAATGAGCAGTTCTTC.

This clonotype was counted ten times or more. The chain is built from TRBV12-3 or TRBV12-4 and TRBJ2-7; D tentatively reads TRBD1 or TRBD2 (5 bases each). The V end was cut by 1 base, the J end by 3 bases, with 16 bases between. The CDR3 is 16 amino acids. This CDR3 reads CASSLDGEIRGYEQYF. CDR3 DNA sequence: TGTGCCAGCAGTTTAGACGGGGAGATTAGGGGCTACGAGCAGTACTTC.

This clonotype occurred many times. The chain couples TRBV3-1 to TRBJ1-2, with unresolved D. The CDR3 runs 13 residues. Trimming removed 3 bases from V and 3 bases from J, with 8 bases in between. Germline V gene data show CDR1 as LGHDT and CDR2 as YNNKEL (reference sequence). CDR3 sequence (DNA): TGTGCCAGCAGCCACAGGTCGGACTATGGCTACACCTTC. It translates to CASSHRSDYGYTF.

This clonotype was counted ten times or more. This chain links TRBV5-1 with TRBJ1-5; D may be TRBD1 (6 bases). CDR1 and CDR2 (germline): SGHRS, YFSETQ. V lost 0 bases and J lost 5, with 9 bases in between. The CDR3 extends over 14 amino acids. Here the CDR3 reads CASSLGAGDQPQHF. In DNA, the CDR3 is TGCGCCAGCAGCTTGGGGGCAGGGGATCAGCCCCAGCATTTT.

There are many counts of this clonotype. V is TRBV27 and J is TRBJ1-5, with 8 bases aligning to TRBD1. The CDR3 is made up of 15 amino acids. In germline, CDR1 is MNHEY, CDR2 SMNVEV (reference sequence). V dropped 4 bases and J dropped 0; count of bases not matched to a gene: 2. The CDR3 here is CASSWTGNSNQPQHF. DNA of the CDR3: TGTGCCAGCAGTTGGACAGGGAATAGCAATCAGCCCCAGCATTTT.

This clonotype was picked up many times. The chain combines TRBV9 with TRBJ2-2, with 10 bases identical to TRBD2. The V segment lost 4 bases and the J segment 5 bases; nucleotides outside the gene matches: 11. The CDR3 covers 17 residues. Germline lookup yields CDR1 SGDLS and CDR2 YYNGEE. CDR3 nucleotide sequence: TGTGCCAGCAGCTCGACGAGACGAGCGGGAGGGACCGGGGAGCTGTTTTTT. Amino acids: CASSSTRRAGGTGELFF.

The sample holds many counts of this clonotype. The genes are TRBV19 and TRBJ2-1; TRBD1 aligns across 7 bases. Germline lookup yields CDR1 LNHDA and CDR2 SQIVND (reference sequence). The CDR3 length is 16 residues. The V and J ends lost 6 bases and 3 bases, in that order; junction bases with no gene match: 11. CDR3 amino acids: CASRLGARQGYNEQFF. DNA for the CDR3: TGTGCCAGTAGACTCGGAGCACGACAGGGCTACAATGAGCAGTTCTTC.

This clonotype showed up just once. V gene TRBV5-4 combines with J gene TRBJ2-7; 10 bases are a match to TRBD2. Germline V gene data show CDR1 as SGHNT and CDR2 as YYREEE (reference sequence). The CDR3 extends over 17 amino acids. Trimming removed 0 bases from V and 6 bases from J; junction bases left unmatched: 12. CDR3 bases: TGTGCCAGCAGCTTGGTCATAAAAGCGGGAGGGCCCCCCGAGCAGTACTTC. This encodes CASSLVIKAGGPPEQYF.

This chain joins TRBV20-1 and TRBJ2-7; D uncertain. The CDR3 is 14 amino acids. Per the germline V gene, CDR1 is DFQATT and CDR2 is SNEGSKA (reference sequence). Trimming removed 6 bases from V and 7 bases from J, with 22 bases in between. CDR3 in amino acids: CSAYPLDALVEQYF. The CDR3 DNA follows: TGCAGTGCGTACCCCCTAGACGCCCTCGTAGAGCAGTACTTC.

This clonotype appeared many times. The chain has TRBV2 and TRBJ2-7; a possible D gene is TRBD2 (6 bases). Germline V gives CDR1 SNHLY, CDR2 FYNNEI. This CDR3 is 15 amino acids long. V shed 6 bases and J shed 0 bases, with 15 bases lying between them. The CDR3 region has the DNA TGTGCCAGCAGCCTCAGTAGCGGTTTCTCCTACGAGCAGTACTTC. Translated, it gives CASSLSSGFSYEQYF.

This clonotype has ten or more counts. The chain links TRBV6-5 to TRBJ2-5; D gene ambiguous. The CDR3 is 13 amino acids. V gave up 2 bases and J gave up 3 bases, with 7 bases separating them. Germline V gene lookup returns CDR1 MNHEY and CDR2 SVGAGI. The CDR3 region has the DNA TGTGCCAGCAGTTACAGGGCCAAAGAGACCCAGTACTTC. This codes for CASSYRAKETQYF.